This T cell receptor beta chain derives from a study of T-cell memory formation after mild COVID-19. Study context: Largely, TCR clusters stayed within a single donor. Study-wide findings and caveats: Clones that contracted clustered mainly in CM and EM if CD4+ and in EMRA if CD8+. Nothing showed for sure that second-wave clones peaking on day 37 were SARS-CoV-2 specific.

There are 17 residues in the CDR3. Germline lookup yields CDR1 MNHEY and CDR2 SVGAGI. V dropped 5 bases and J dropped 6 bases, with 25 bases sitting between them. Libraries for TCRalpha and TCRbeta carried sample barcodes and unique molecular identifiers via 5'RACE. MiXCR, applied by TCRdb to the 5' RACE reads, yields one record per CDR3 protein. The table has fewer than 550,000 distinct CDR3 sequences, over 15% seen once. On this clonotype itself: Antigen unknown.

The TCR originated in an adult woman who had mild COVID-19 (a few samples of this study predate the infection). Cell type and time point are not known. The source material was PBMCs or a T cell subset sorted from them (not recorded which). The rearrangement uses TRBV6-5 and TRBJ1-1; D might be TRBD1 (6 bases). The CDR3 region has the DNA TGTGCCAGCAGTCGGGACGGCCTGGGGGACACTAGCTCTGAAGCTTTCTTT. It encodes CASSRDGLGDTSSEAFF.